These 23 T cell receptor beta chains share one sample of origin, sequenced in a study of T-cell memory formation after mild COVID-19. A single record per CDR3 protein comes from TCRdb applying MiXCR to the 5' RACE reads. The data show under 550,000 distinct CDR3 sequences, with around 17% seen just once and approximately 21% held by the top ten. The sequencing sample was made of PBMCs or a T cell subset sorted from them (not recorded which). The source of these receptors is a man younger than 30 who had mild COVID-19 (a few samples of this study predate the infection). Cell type and time point are not known.

The sample holds many counts of this clonotype. CDR3 sequence reads: CASSYGRLYTDTQYF. For the CDR3, the DNA is TGTGCCAGCAGTTACGGTCGACTCTACACAGATACGCAGTATTTT. The V and J genes are TRBV6-6 and TRBJ2-3; D gene unclear. CDR1 is MNHNY and CDR2 is SVGAGI in the germline V gene (reference sequence). Trimming shortened V by 2 bases and J by 2 bases, and 11 bases separated the two germline ends. The CDR3 totals 15 residues.

This clonotype was seen a handful of times. The gene calls are TRBV10-3 and TRBJ2-5, with D possibly matching TRBD1 (6 bases). The CDR3 spans 12 residues. Looked up from germline, CDR1 is ENHRY and CDR2 is SYGVKD. V was clipped by 11 bases and J by 6 bases, with 16 bases between them. The CDR3 spells CAASEQGKTQYF. The CDR3 DNA reads as TGTGCCGCCAGCGAACAGGGCAAGACCCAGTACTTC.

CDR3 region: CASSLTPGQALSGYTF. DNA of the CDR3: TGCGCCAGCAGCCTGACCCCGGGACAGGCCTTATCGGGCTACACCTTC. The chain couples TRBV4-3 to TRBJ1-2; 8 nucleotides align to TRBD1. The germline gives CDR1 LGHNA, CDR2 YSLEER. V trimming: 4 bases; J trimming: 8 bases; junction bases outside the gene matches: 15. This CDR3 is 16 amino acids long.

V is TRBV11-3 and J is TRBJ2-2; TRBD1 is a possible D gene (6 bases). The CDR3 has 15 amino acids. CDR1 SGHNT and CDR2 YENEEA come from the germline V gene. Trimming took 4 bases from V and 3 from J, leaving 12 bases between them. The CDR3 sequence is CASSSTTGYTGELFF. CDR3 nucleotide sequence: TGTGCCAGCAGCTCGACTACAGGGTACACCGGGGAGCTGTTTTTT.

This clonotype was counted only a few times. The chain employs TRBV6-6 and TRBJ2-7, with 8 bases aligning to TRBD1. The CDR3 length is 13 residues. Germline trimming cut 5 bases from V and 6 bases from J; bases unmatched to any gene: 6. Germline CDR1 MNHNY, CDR2 SVGAGI (reference sequence). The CDR3 here is CASSPTTGVEQYV. The CDR3 bases are TGTGCCAGCAGTCCTACGACAGGGGTCGAGCAGTACGTC.

This clonotype was seen more than once but under ten times. V is TRBV7-9 and J is TRBJ1-1, with D perhaps matching TRBD1 (5 bases). CDR3 length: 15 amino acids. The germline V and J ends were trimmed by 5 bases and 11 bases, with 24 bases remaining between them. Per germline, CDR1 SEHNR and CDR2 FQNEAQ (reference sequence). CDR3 region: CASSRLGQGNSPAFF. The CDR3 bases are TGTGCCAGCAGCCGGCTAGGACAAGGAAATTCTCCCGCTTTCTTT.

The J gene is TRBJ2-6, the V gene TRBV6-5, with D perhaps TRBD1 (7 bases). The CDR3 is 18 amino acids. CDR1 and CDR2 (germline): MNHEY, SVGAGI. Between the trimmed V and J ends, which lost 5 bases and 0 bases, there was a span of 17 bases. The CDR3 sequence: CASSPGGLPGSGANVLTF. CDR3 coding DNA: TGTGCCAGCAGTCCAGGGGGACTTCCCGGCTCTGGGGCCAACGTCCTGACTTTC.

Only a few counts were recorded for this clonotype. The chain employs TRBV6-2 or TRBV6-3 and TRBJ2-1; 11 bases align to TRBD1. V lost 6 bases, J lost 7 bases, and 8 bases stayed unmatched. The CDR3 consists of 15 residues. CDR1 is MNHEY, CDR2 SVGEGT, per germline. As DNA, the CDR3 is TGTGCCAGCAGGGGTGGGACAGGGGGACGGAATGAGCAGTTCTTC. It is translated as CASRGGTGGRNEQFF.

This clonotype has just a few counts. The DNA of the CDR3 is TGCAGCGTTGGATATAACAACTATGGCTACACCTTC. Translating it yields CSVGYNNYGYTF. The chain has TRBV29-1 and TRBJ1-2; D is uncertain. CDR3 length: 12 amino acids. The V end was cut by 4 bases, the J end by 2 bases, with 8 bases between. Germline CDR1 reads SQVTM; CDR2 reads ANQGSEA.

J is TRBJ2-1 and V is TRBV10-3, with 9 bases matching TRBD1. The CDR3 is 19 residues long. The germline gives CDR1 ENHRY, CDR2 SYGVKD. Trimming took 2 bases from V and 2 from J; bases not matched to a gene: 13. The CDR3 bases are TGTGCCATCAGTGAGCGGGGACAGGGTACCAAGGGGCCCTACAATGAGCAGTTCTTC. It yields the protein CAISERGQGTKGPYNEQFF.

Comment on this clonotype: The junction differs from germline at one of its ends, possibly a read error. CDR3 DNA sequence: TGCAGCGTTGGCCAGGGGAACGCTGAAGCTTTCTTT. Translated, it gives CSVGQGNAEAFF. The chain carries TRBV29-1 and TRBJ1-1; D is possibly TRBD1 (6 bases). The CDR3 spans 12 residues. Germline-derived CDR1 and CDR2 are SQVTM and ANQGSEA.

Many counts were recorded for this clonotype. The CDR3 sequence is CASSVEQETQYF. Written as DNA, the CDR3 is TGTGCCAGCAGCGTAGAGCAAGAGACCCAGTACTTC. The chain joins TRBV9 to TRBJ2-5; no clear D. V was pared by 0 bases and J by 2 bases, with 2 bases between. CDR1 and CDR2 from the germline V gene are SGDLS and YYNGEE. The CDR3 runs to 12 residues. Supplemented by reference TRBV9 and TRBJ2-5, the full variable domain reads DSGVTQTPKHLITATGQRVTLRCSPRSGDLSVYWYQQSLDQGLQFLIQYYNGEERAKGNILERFSAQQFPDLHSELNLSSLELGDSALYFCASSVEQETQYFGPGTRLLVL.

The chain combines TRBV24-1 with TRBJ2-5; no firm D call. V was cut by 0 bases and J by 8 bases, with 3 bases left in between. The CDR3 loop spans 11 amino acids. Germline V gives CDR1 KGHDR, CDR2 SFDVKD. The CDR3: CATSDLDTQYF. CDR3 nucleotide sequence: TGTGCCACCAGTGATTTGGACACCCAGTACTTC.

The chain couples TRBV9 to TRBJ2-6; D gene uncertain. V was cut by 2 bases and J by 2 bases, with 8 bases left in between. There are 15 residues in the CDR3. CDR1 and CDR2 (germline): SGDLS, YYNGEE. CDR3 DNA sequence: TGTGCCAGCAGCGTCGGCAGTGCTGGGGCCAACGTCCTGACTTTC. Its translation: CASSVGSAGANVLTF.

This chain links TRBV7-9 with TRBJ2-2; perhaps D is TRBD1 or TRBD2 (6 bases each). CDR1 is SEHNR and CDR2 is FQNEAQ in the germline V gene (reference sequence). V was trimmed by 5 bases and J by 2 bases, leaving 15 bases between them. The CDR3 consists of 16 residues. The CDR3 loop reads CASSMFTGANTGELFF. CDR3 DNA: TGTGCCAGCAGCATGTTCACGGGGGCTAACACCGGGGAGCTGTTTTTT.

This clonotype was detected only once. A much more abundant neighbour one base away suggests this may be a read error. The V call is TRBV4-2, the J call TRBJ2-5; 8 nucleotides line up with TRBD2. CDR1 and CDR2 (germline): LGHNA, YNFKEQ. This CDR3 spans 14 amino acids. The CDR3 DNA reads as TGTGACAGCAGCTTCGGGGGGGCCGGTGAGACCCAGTACTTC. Amino acids: CDSSFGGAGETQYF.

The rearrangement links TRBV18 to TRBJ2-5; D possibly corresponds to TRBD1 (6 bases). This CDR3 contains 14 residues. V lost 4 bases to trimming and J lost 3 bases, with 12 bases between them. CDR1 and CDR2 (germline): KGHSH, LQKENI. The CDR3 here is CASSRQSGEETQYF. CDR3 in DNA: TGTGCCAGCTCACGTCAATCAGGGGAAGAGACCCAGTACTTC. Full variable domain (remainder filled in from reference TRBV18 and TRBJ2-5): NAGVMQNPRHLVRRRGQEARLRCSPMKGHSHVYWYRQLPEEGLKFMVYLQKENIIDESGMPKERFSAEFPKEGPSILRIQQVVRGDSAAYFCASSRQSGEETQYFGPGTRLLVL.

This clonotype was counted ten times or more. The chain employs TRBV11-2 and TRBJ2-5; 12 bases agree with TRBD1. Germline-derived CDR1 and CDR2 are SGHAT and FQNNGV. J was trimmed by 4 bases and V by 0 bases; bases with no gene match: 6. CDR3 length: 17 residues. CDR3 bases: TGTGCCAGCAGCTTAGATCGGGACAGGGGGCGCGCAGAGACCCAGTACTTC. Its protein product is CASSLDRDRGRAETQYF.

The chain combines TRBV15 with TRBJ1-2; 7 bases match TRBD1. V lost 5 bases to trimming and J lost 0 bases; unmatched junction nucleotides: 12. This CDR3 comprises 17 residues. The V gene's germline CDR1 is LNHNV and CDR2 YYDKDF (reference sequence). In nucleotides, the CDR3 is TGTGCCACCAGCGGCTTCGACCTGACAGGGACTAACTATGGCTACACCTTC. It specifies CATSGFDLTGTNYGYTF.

J is TRBJ2-1 and V is TRBV4-1; weak D call: TRBD2 (5 bases). Germline assignment: CDR1 MGHRA and CDR2 YSYEKL. Trimming removed 1 base from V and 8 bases from J, with 12 bases in between. The CDR3 is made up of 14 amino acids. In DNA form, the CDR3 reads TGCGCCAGCAGCCAAGTCGGACTCTTTCATGAGCAGTTCTTC. Translation: CASSQVGLFHEQFF.

This clonotype was seen a few times. V and J are TRBV29-1 and TRBJ1-2; 10 bases match TRBD1. Germline CDR1 SQVTM, CDR2 ANQGSEA. Germline trimming cut 5 bases from V and 4 bases from J; bases unmatched to any gene: 10. This CDR3 region has 15 residues. CDR3 nucleotide sequence: TGCAGCGTTTCACCCCCGGGACAGGGGACCTATGGCTACACCTTC. This translates into CSVSPPGQGTYGYTF.

This chain's CDR3 is CASSLMGISNYGYTF. As DNA, the CDR3 is TGTGCCAGCAGCTTAATGGGGATTTCTAACTATGGCTACACCTTC. The chain links TRBV7-9 to TRBJ1-2; D gene uncertain. CDR3 length: 15 residues. Germline CDR1 reads SEHNR; CDR2 reads FQNEAQ (reference sequence). V lost 2 bases and J 0 bases, leaving 10 bases between the germline ends. Together with reference TRBV7-9 and TRBJ1-2, the CDR3 gives the full variable domain: DTGVSQNPRHKITKRGQNVTFRCDPISEHNRLYWYRQTLGQGPEFLTYFQNEAQLEKSRLLSDRFSAERPKGSFSTLEIQRTEQGDSAMYLCASSLMGISNYGYTFGSGTRLTVV.

The rearrangement uses TRBV3-1 and TRBJ2-1; D tentatively reads TRBD1 or TRBD2 (6 bases each). The CDR3 has 14 residues. Trimming shortened V by 1 base and J by 7 bases, and 11 bases separated the two germline ends. Germline CDR1 reads LGHDT; CDR2 reads YNNKEL (reference sequence). The CDR3 coding sequence is TGTGCCAGCAGCCAAGGGGGGGCCCCGAATGAGCAGTTCTTC. Its translation: CASSQGGAPNEQFF.